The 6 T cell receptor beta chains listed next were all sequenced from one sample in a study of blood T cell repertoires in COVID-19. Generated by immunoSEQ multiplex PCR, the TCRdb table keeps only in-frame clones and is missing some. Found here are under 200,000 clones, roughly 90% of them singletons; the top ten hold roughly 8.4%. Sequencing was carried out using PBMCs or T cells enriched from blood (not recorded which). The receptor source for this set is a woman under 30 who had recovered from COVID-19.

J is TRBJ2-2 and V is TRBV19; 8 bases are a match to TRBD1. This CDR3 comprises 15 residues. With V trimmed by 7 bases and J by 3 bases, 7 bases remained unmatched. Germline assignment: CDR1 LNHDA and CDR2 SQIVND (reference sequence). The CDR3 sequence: CASKWQGAHTGELFF. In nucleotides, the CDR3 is TGTGCCAGTAAATGGCAGGGGGCGCACACCGGGGAGCTGTTTTTT.

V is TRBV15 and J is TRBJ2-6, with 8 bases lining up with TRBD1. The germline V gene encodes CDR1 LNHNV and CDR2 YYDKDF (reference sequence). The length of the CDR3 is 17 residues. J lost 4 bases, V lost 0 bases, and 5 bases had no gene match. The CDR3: CATSRDGGQEGANVLTF. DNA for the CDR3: TGTGCCACCAGCAGAGATGGGGGACAGGAGGGGGCCAACGTCCTGACTTTC.

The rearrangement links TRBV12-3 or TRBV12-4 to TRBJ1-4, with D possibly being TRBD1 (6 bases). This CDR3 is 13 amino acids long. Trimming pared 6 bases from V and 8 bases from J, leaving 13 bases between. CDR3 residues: CASRSAGVEKLFF. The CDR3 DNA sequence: TGTGCCAGCAGGTCAGCAGGGGTCGAAAAACTGTTTTTT.

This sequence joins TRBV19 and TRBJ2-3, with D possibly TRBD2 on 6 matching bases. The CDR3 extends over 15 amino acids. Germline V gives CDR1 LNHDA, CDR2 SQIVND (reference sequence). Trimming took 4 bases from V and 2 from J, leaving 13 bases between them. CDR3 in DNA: TGTGCCAGTAGTAGAGGGGACTTCTTCACAGATACGCAGTATTTT. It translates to CASSRGDFFTDTQYF. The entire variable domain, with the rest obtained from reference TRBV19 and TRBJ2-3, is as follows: DGGITQSPKYLFRKEGQNVTLSCEQNLNHDAMYWYRQDPGQGLRLIYYSQIVNDFQKGDIAEGYSVSREKKESFPLTVTSAQKNPTAFYLCASSRGDFFTDTQYFGPGTRLTVL.

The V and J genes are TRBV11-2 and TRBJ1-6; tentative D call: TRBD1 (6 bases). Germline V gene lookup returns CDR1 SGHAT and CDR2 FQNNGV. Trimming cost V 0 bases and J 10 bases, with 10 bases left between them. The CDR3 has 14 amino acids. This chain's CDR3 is CASSLDPGTSPLHF. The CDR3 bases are TGTGCCAGCAGCTTAGACCCGGGGACATCACCCCTCCACTTT. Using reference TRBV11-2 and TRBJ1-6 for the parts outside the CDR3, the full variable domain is EAGVAQSPRYKIIEKRQSVAFWCNPISGHATLYWYQQILGQGPKLLIQFQNNGVVDDSQLPKDRFSAERLKGVDSTLKIQPAKLEDSAVYLCASSLDPGTSPLHFGNGTRLTVT.

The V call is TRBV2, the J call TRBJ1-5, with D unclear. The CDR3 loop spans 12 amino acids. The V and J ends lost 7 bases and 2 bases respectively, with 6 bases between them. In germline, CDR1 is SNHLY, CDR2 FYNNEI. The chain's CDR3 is CASMAGNQPQHF. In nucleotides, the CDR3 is TGTGCCAGCATGGCAGGCAATCAGCCCCAGCATTTT.